A single sample is the source of the 2 T cell receptor beta chains below, sequenced in a study of cytomegalovirus exposure and HLA in healthy donors. This PCR relied on a set of 60 Vbeta primers and 13 Jbeta primers. Profiling relied on immunoSEQ multiplex PCR, and the TCRdb table lists in-frame clones only, not all of them. The repertoire consists of over 150,000 clones, with 55% to 80% occurring once and the leading ten covering less than 5%. The specimen sequenced was PBMCs. The receptors derive from a woman aged 18-29 years in good health and CMV-seropositive.

This sequence joins TRBV18 and TRBJ1-4; TRBD1 matches 7 bases. J was trimmed by 7 bases and V by 3 bases; bases with no gene match: 2. The CDR3 consists of 13 residues. CDR1 is KGHSH and CDR2 is LQKENI in the germline V gene. CDR3: CASSPPGGEKLFF. CDR3 DNA: TGTGCCAGCTCACCTCCAGGGGGTGAAAAACTGTTTTTT.

The chain recombines TRBV7-9 with TRBJ1-2, with a tentative D call TRBD1 (6 bases). The CDR3 is made up of 13 amino acids. The ends were cut back, 4 bases at V and 4 bases at J, with 10 bases in the middle. CDR1 is SEHNR, CDR2 FQNEAQ, per germline (reference sequence). Written as DNA, the CDR3 is TGTGCCAGCAGCTCCGGGACAAGCTATGGCTACACCTTC. Translated: CASSSGTSYGYTF.